This T cell receptor (beta chain) was identified in a study of beta chain features in type 1 diabetes. Looking at the study overall: Age, gender, cell numbers and subset yield matched between patients and controls. Study-wide findings and caveats: There was a moderate but significant shortening of TCRB CDR3s in all four CD4+ subsets of Type 1 diabetes patients.

The V gene's germline CDR1 is ENHRY and CDR2 SYGVKD. The CDR3 length is 15 residues. Trimming at V came to 6 bases and at J to 6 bases, leaving 7 bases not matched to a gene. Investigators reverse transcribed all isolated RNA, so they sequenced expressed TCRB transcripts. Produced via immunoSEQ multiplex PCR; TCRdb's table is partial and in-frame only. The sample consists of about 230,000 clones, around 10% of them appearing once. Of note for this clone: Its antigen is unidentified.

CD45RO/CCR7/CD25/CD127/CD95/CD27 staining was used to isolate CD4+ naive, central memory, regulatory and stem cell-like memory cells by sorting. Sorted populations all exceeded 95% purity. This clonotype was obtained from a woman aged 18-35 years in good health. The chain employs TRBV10-3 and TRBJ2-1, with 11 bases lining up with TRBD2. The specimen sequenced was naive CD4+ T cells from blood. CDR3 residues: CAISPGLAEFNEQFF. Here the CDR3 DNA reads TGTGCCATCAGCCCGGGACTAGCGGAGTTCAATGAGCAGTTCTTC.